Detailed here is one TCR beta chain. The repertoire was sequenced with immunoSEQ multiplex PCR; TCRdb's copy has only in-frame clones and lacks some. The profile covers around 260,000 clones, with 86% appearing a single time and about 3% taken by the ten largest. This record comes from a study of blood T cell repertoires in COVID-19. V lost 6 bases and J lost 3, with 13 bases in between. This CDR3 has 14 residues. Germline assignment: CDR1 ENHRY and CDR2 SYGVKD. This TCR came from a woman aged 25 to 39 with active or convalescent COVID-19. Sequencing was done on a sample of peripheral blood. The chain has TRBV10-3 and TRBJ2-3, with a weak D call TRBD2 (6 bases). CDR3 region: CAISQGGNTDTQYF. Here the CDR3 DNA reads TGTGCCATCAGCCAAGGCGGGAATACAGATACGCAGTATTTT.